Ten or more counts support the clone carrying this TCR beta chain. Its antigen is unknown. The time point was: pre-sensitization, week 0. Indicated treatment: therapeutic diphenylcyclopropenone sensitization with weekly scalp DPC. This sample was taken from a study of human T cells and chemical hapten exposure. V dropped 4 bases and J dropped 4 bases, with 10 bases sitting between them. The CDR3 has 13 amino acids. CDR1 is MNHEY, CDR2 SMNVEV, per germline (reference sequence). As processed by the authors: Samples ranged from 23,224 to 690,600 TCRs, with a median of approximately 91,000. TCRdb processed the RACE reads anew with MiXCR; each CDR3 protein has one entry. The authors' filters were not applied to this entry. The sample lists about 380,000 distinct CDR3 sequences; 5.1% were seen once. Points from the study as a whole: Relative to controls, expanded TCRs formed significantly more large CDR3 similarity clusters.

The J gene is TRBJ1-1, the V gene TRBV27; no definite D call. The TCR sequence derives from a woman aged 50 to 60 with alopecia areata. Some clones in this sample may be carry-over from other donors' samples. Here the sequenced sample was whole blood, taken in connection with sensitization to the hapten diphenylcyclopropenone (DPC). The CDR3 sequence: CASSSTHPTEAFF. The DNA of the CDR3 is TGTGCCAGCAGTTCTACGCATCCCACTGAAGCTTTCTTT.